Listed below are T cell receptor beta chains from one sample, sequenced in a study of blood T cell repertoires in COVID-19. TCRdb's copy holds only in-frame clones and misses some; the assay was immunoSEQ multiplex PCR. The sample lists about 300,000 clones, more than 85% occurring once. Source material: peripheral blood. These receptor sequences come from a man aged 65-85 years with acute or convalescent COVID-19. CDR3s leave out the opening cysteine and the closing phenylalanine or tryptophan.

J,V,CDR3
TRBJ1-4,TRBV19,ASSSNAGGSEKLF
TRBJ1-3,TRBV5-8,ASSLTTTRNTIY
TRBJ1-5,TRBV10-2,ASTPTGGGNQPQH
TRBJ2-1,TRBV19,ASSTHERRQF
TRBJ2-5,TRBV2,ASSAVVSEETQY
TRBJ1-6,TRBV3-1/TRBV3-2,ASSWTGGNSPLH
TRBJ1-6,TRBV12-3/TRBV12-4,ASSLQLDSPLH
TRBJ1-3,TRBV18,ASSSPGNSGNTIY
TRBJ1-5,TRBV7-2,ASSLMGTGMDQPQH
TRBJ2-2,TRBV19,ASSMDRVGTGELF
TRBJ2-1,TRBV24-1,ATSDVLAGADNEQF
TRBJ1-2,TRBV6-2/TRBV6-3,ASSYSKTRLRGT
TRBJ2-1,TRBV7-8,ASSSPGGRLFNEQF
TRBJ2-2,TRBV6-2/TRBV6-3,ASSPRHDSRDRGPPGAGELF
TRBJ2-1,TRBV6-5,ASRSPDLSYNEQF
TRBJ2-2,TRBV9,ASSVSGNTGELF
TRBJ1-2,TRBV6-1,ASSDAGQVNYGYT
TRBJ1-6,TRBV5-1,ASSLGDRYNSPLH
TRBJ1-4,TRBV5-1,ASSRSASLDEKLF
TRBJ2-5,TRBV29-1,SARGVRDRGETQY
TRBJ1-3,TRBV28,ASSGQYLPGNTIY
TRBJ2-7,TRBV5-1,ASSWAPGETYEQY
TRBJ1-2,TRBV7-2,ASSPTGNYGYT
TRBJ2-2,TRBV6-5,ASRPQGAMTGELF
TRBJ1-1,TRBV18,ASSPRRPMNTEAF
TRBJ2-5,TRBV7-2,ASSLHGIKETQY
TRBJ2-5,TRBV6-2/TRBV6-3,ASSYSSGGETQY